This entry features one T cell receptor beta chain sequence. Antigen specificity is unknown. This entry is derived from a study of T cells in Graves' hyperthyroidism and ophthalmopathy. Germline-derived CDR1 and CDR2 are MGHRA and YSYEKL. The CDR3 loop spans 14 amino acids. V was shortened by 4 bases and J by 5 bases, with 14 bases between the two germline ends. Study-wide results and limits: Separation of ophthalmopathy from stable hyperthyroidism was achieved by a 13 V-J model. The majority of expanded thyroid clonotypes above 0.001 also appeared in blood.

Amplified TCR beta CDR3 regions derived from RNA transcripts. HTBI primers were the set used in a first-round RT-PCR of the TCR CDR3. TCRdb itself ran the multiplex PCR reads through MiXCR, one entry per CDR3 protein. The table includes around 620,000 distinct CDR3 sequences, around 46% detected once. The rearrangement joins TRBV4-1 to TRBJ2-5; D is perhaps TRBD2 (5 bases). The receptor was derived from an adult woman with Graves' disease, either hyperthyroidism or ophthalmopathy (not recorded which). Input material: peripheral blood or thyroid tissue (not recorded which). CDR3 sequence reads: CASSPLVSGETQYF. CDR3 DNA: TGCGCCAGCAGCCCCTTAGTTTCGGGGGAGACCCAGTACTTC.